Detailed here is one T cell receptor (beta chain). Its matching antigen is unknown. The data were obtained in a study of cytomegalovirus exposure and HLA in healthy donors. Findings and limits, study-wide: Evidence from a later analysis indicated that most CMV-associated TCR beta chains looked HLA-restricted.

PCR amplification relied on 60 Vbeta primers (plus 13 Jbeta primers). The assay was immunoSEQ multiplex PCR, and TCRdb's table has in-frame clones only and misses some. Here the sample spans about 180,000 clones, about 80% being singletons. V lost 4 bases and J 3 bases, leaving 13 bases between the germline ends. This CDR3 is 14 amino acids long. Germline V gene lookup returns CDR1 MNHEY and CDR2 SVGAGI. Material for sequencing was PBMCs. The TCR sequence derives from a man aged 35-49 years in good health and CMV-seronegative. This chain joins TRBV6-5 and TRBJ2-7, with D possibly being TRBD1 (6 bases). The CDR3 protein is CASSSATGRYEQYF. The CDR3 coding sequence is TGTGCCAGCAGTTCCGCGACAGGACGCTACGAGCAGTACTTC.